The clone carrying this T cell receptor beta chain was picked up a small number of times. The target antigen is unknown. Primed by a sample-barcoded 5' primer and a J-beta primer mix, a second PCR proceeded for 7 to 11 cycles. In TCRdb, the 5' RACE reads were re-called with MiXCR into one record per CDR3 protein. The sample lists almost 1 million distinct CDR3 sequences, just over 50% occurring once. V was trimmed by 4 bases and J by 8 bases, leaving 9 bases between them. This CDR3 contains 13 residues. The sample originates from a study of blood T cells in healthy people across ages. Study results and caveats: The study found TCR beta diversity correlated strongly with naive T cell percentage.

The source material was blood. This TCR came from a woman aged 55-70 years in good health. V is TRBV12-3 or TRBV12-4 and J is TRBJ1-6; D is uncertain. CDR3: CASSYSSDSPLHF. Written as DNA, the CDR3 is TGTGCCAGCAGTTACTCCTCGGATTCACCCCTCCACTTT.